This entry lists 24 T cell receptor beta chains sequenced from one sample in a study of cytomegalovirus exposure and HLA in healthy donors. Researchers ran the PCR with 60 Vbeta and 13 Jbeta primers. The data were produced by immunoSEQ multiplex PCR, yet TCRdb's version contains in-frame clones alone and is incomplete. Recorded for this sample: about 210,000 clones. Sequencing was carried out using PBMCs. These receptors all come from a woman younger than 45 in good health and CMV-seropositive.

The rearrangement uses TRBV30 and TRBJ1-1; no clear D gene. The CDR3 sequence is 11 residues long. Trimming shortened V by 3 bases and J by 7 bases, and 9 bases separated the two germline ends. Germline V lookup: CDR1 GTSNPN, CDR2 SVGIG (reference sequence). The DNA of the CDR3 is TGTGCCTGGAGGTCGCCACATGAAGCTTTCTTT. Protein sequence: CAWRSPHEAFF.

The chain recombines TRBV27 with TRBJ2-7, with 7 nucleotides matching TRBD2. The CDR3 loop spans 14 amino acids. Germline V gene sequence: CDR1 MNHEY, CDR2 SMNVEV (reference sequence). V lost 7 bases, J lost 0 bases, and 6 bases stayed unmatched. The CDR3 here is CASKTSPYSYEQYF. As DNA, the CDR3 is TGTGCCAGCAAGACTAGCCCGTACTCCTACGAGCAGTACTTC.

The genes are TRBV15 and TRBJ1-3; maybe TRBD1 (6 bases). V lost 0 bases to trimming and J lost 0 bases, with 9 bases between them. Per germline, CDR1 LNHNV and CDR2 YYDKDF (reference sequence). The CDR3 sequence is 16 residues long. CDR3: CATSRDLQGSGNTIYF. The CDR3 bases are TGTGCCACCAGCAGAGATCTACAGGGCTCTGGAAACACCATATATTTT.

The chain has TRBV7-2 and TRBJ1-5; the D gene is possibly TRBD1 (6 bases). The CDR3 is made up of 13 amino acids. Trimming took 5 bases from V and 4 from J, leaving 9 bases between them. Germline V lookup: CDR1 SGHTA, CDR2 FQGNSA. The chain's CDR3 is CASSQGQNQPQHF. As DNA, the CDR3 is TGTGCCAGCAGCCAGGGACAAAATCAGCCCCAGCATTTT.

Written as DNA, the CDR3 is TGCGCCAGCAGCAGACAGGGGCGAACCGGGGAGCTGTTTTTT. It translates to CASSRQGRTGELFF. The chain recombines TRBV5-1 with TRBJ2-2; 8 bases line up with TRBD1. There are 14 residues in the CDR3. Germline lookup yields CDR1 SGHRS and CDR2 YFSETQ. After removal of 4 bases from V and 5 bases from J, the junction contained 4 bases not matched to a gene. The full variable domain, in which reference TRBV5-1 and TRBJ2-2 provide the parts outside the CDR3, is KAGVTQTPRYLIKTRGQQVTLSCSPISGHRSVSWYQQTPGQGLQFLFEYFSETQRNKGNFPGRFSGRQFSNSRSEMNVSTLELGDSALYLCASSRQGRTGELFFGEGSRLTVL.

For the CDR3, the DNA is TGTGCCAGCAGCGTAGGCGGGGGGGTCTCCTACAATGAGCAGTTCTTC. Translated: CASSVGGGVSYNEQFF. The rearrangement uses TRBV9 and TRBJ2-1, with 9 bases aligning to TRBD2. Losses at the gene ends were 0 bases for V and 0 bases for J; bases not matched to a gene: 1. Germline V gene data show CDR1 as SGDLS and CDR2 as YYNGEE. The CDR3 is made up of 16 amino acids.

Here the CDR3 DNA reads TGTGCCACCAGCCTCAAAAGCGGAGGTGGACCCCAGCATTTT. Its protein is CATSLKSGGGPQHF. The rearrangement uses TRBV15 and TRBJ1-5; D is unresolved. The CDR3 contains 14 residues. Germline CDR1 reads LNHNV; CDR2 reads YYDKDF (reference sequence). V was shortened by 5 bases and J by 10 bases, with 18 bases between the two germline ends.

The chain joins TRBV28 to TRBJ1-2, with unresolved D. This CDR3 has 13 residues. Germline CDR1 reads MDHEN; CDR2 reads SYDVKM. The V end lost 8 bases, the J end lost 7 bases, and 17 bases lay between the germline ends. The CDR3 sequence: CASWRYSGGGYTF. CDR3 DNA: TGTGCCAGCTGGCGTTATTCGGGAGGTGGCTACACCTTC.

CDR3 in DNA: TGTGCCAGCTCACCCGACAGGGGCTTGGATGGCTACACCTTC. Translation: CASSPDRGLDGYTF. This rearrangement joins TRBV18 to TRBJ1-2; 8 positions agree with TRBD1. The CDR3 runs to 14 residues. Germline assignment: CDR1 KGHSH and CDR2 LQKENI. Unmatched junction bases numbered 6, after V lost 3 bases and J lost 6 bases. Drawing the rest from reference TRBV18 and TRBJ1-2, the complete variable domain is NAGVMQNPRHLVRRRGQEARLRCSPMKGHSHVYWYRQLPEEGLKFMVYLQKENIIDESGMPKERFSAEFPKEGPSILRIQQVVRGDSAAYFCASSPDRGLDGYTFGSGTRLTVV.

The genes are TRBV10-3 and TRBJ2-7, with TRBD1 as a possible D gene (5 bases). Between the trimmed V and J ends, which lost 4 bases and 0 bases, there was a span of 7 bases. Germline lookup yields CDR1 ENHRY and CDR2 SYGVKD. The CDR3 loop spans 13 amino acids. CDR3 amino acids: CAISGGTSYEQYF. CDR3 DNA: TGTGCCATCAGTGGGGGCACCTCCTACGAGCAGTACTTC.

This chain connects TRBV28 to TRBJ1-1; D unresolved. From germline, CDR1 is MDHEN and CDR2 SYDVKM. The V gene lost 2 bases and the J gene lost 11 bases, with 15 bases spanning the gap. CDR3 length: 13 amino acids. The CDR3 bases are TGTGCCAGCAGTTTAGGAGGGTGGAAGGATGCTTTCTTT. Protein sequence: CASSLGGWKDAFF.

This chain connects TRBV15 to TRBJ2-3; possible D gene TRBD2, 6 bases. This CDR3 has 16 residues. V shed 3 bases and J shed 0 bases, with 13 bases lying between them. Per germline, CDR1 LNHNV and CDR2 YYDKDF (reference sequence). The CDR3 sequence: CATSSGLAASTDTQYF. For the CDR3, the DNA is TGTGCCACCAGCAGTGGCTTAGCGGCTAGCACAGATACGCAGTATTTT.

V gene TRBV5-1 combines with J gene TRBJ2-3, with TRBD2 identical over 9 bases. The CDR3 has 18 residues. The V and J ends lost 0 bases and 0 bases, in that order; junction bases with no gene match: 8. CDR1 SGHRS and CDR2 YFSETQ come from the germline V gene. CDR3 DNA sequence: TGCGCCAGCAGCTTGGAAGCGGGGGGCCTAACTAGCACAGATACGCAGTATTTT. Its protein product is CASSLEAGGLTSTDTQYF.

This sequence joins TRBV7-9 and TRBJ1-5; the match to TRBD1 covers 9 bases. The trim removed 6 bases at V and 3 bases at J, leaving 9 bases unmatched. The CDR3 is 16 amino acids. Germline loops: CDR1 SEHNR, CDR2 FQNEAQ (reference sequence). The CDR3 region is CASSREQGAFNQPQHF. CDR3 bases: TGTGCCAGCAGTCGCGAACAGGGGGCTTTCAATCAGCCCCAGCATTTT.

This chain joins TRBV10-3 and TRBJ2-2; weak D call: TRBD2 (6 bases). CDR3 size: 17 residues. V dropped 4 bases and J dropped 2 bases, with 17 bases sitting between them. The germline CDR1 and CDR2 sequences are ENHRY and SYGVKD. The CDR3 coding sequence is TGTGCCATCAGTGCCCCGGAGGGACTTCCTAACACCGGGGAGCTGTTTTTT. It is translated as CAISAPEGLPNTGELFF.

The chain combines TRBV2 with TRBJ2-1, with 9 bases that match TRBD1. With V trimmed by 6 bases and J by 9 bases, 9 bases remained unmatched. CDR1 is SNHLY and CDR2 is FYNNEI in the germline V gene. The CDR3 runs 14 residues. In DNA, the CDR3 is TGTGCCAGCAGCGCCGGGGACAGGGTTGGTGAGCAGTTCTTC. It specifies CASSAGDRVGEQFF.

The rearrangement uses TRBV7-9 and TRBJ1-1; TRBD1 matches 9 bases. V shed 0 bases and J 11 bases; nucleotides not matched to a gene: 1. Germline V lookup: CDR1 SEHNR, CDR2 FQNEAQ (reference sequence). There are 12 residues in the CDR3. The CDR3: CASSLAGTGAFF. Written as DNA, the CDR3 is TGTGCCAGCAGCTTAGCAGGGACAGGGGCTTTCTTT. Full variable domain (outside the CDR3, taken from reference TRBV7-9 and TRBJ1-1): DTGVSQNPRHKITKRGQNVTFRCDPISEHNRLYWYRQTLGQGPEFLTYFQNEAQLEKSRLLSDRFSAERPKGSFSTLEIQRTEQGDSAMYLCASSLAGTGAFFGQGTRLTVV.

DNA for the CDR3: TGTGCCAGCAGCTTGGTACCAGCTAGGATGAACACTGAAGCTTTCTTT. Translation gives CASSLVPARMNTEAFF. This sequence joins TRBV5-8 and TRBJ1-1; D gene unclear. This CDR3 has 16 amino acids. The germline V gene has CDR1 SGHTS and CDR2 YDEGEE. V gave up 0 bases and J gave up 0 bases, with 12 bases separating them.

This chain links TRBV7-9 with TRBJ1-2, with 7 positions matching TRBD1. CDR1 SEHNR and CDR2 FQNEAQ come from the germline V gene (reference sequence). V lost 1 base to trimming and J lost 4 bases; unmatched junction nucleotides: 3. This CDR3 spans 14 amino acids. In nucleotides, the CDR3 is TGTGCCAGCAGCTTAGTAGGGGGCGTCTATGGCTACACCTTC. Its protein is CASSLVGGVYGYTF.

The chain uses TRBV2 and TRBJ1-4, with 7 bases identical to TRBD1. The CDR3 has 14 residues. After removal of 6 bases from V and 4 bases from J, the junction contained 5 bases not matched to a gene. Germline V lookup: CDR1 SNHLY, CDR2 FYNNEI. CDR3 coding DNA: TGTGCCAGCAGCGGGACAGAGTTTAATGAAAAACTGTTTTTT. Protein sequence: CASSGTEFNEKLFF. Full variable domain (remainder filled in from reference TRBV2 and TRBJ1-4): EPEVTQTPSHQVTQMGQEVILRCVPISNHLYFYWYRQILGQKVEFLVSFYNNEISEKSEIFDDQFSVERPDGSNFTLKIRSTKLEDSAMYFCASSGTEFNEKLFFGSGTQLSVL.

The V gene is TRBV11-2, the J gene TRBJ2-1, with a tentative D call TRBD2 (5 bases). With 0 bases removed from V and 1 base from J, the gap between germline ends came to 13 bases. The CDR3 totals 17 residues. Germline V gene sequence: CDR1 SGHAT, CDR2 FQNNGV. The DNA of the CDR3 is TGTGCCAGCAGCTTAGATCACGGCGGGCCATCCTACAATGAGCAGTTCTTC. Protein: CASSLDHGGPSYNEQFF.

This chain links TRBV10-1 with TRBJ2-3, with 9 nucleotides matching TRBD1. Unmatched junction bases numbered 8, after V lost 10 bases and J lost 0 bases. This CDR3 comprises 15 residues. Germline values: CDR1 WNHNN, CDR2 SYGVQD (reference sequence). CDR3 sequence (DNA): TGCGCCAACTGCTCGACAGGGGGAAGCACAGATACGCAGTATTTT. This translates into CANCSTGGSTDTQYF.

This chain joins TRBV5-8 and TRBJ1-1; a possible D gene is TRBD1 (6 bases). CDR3 length equals 14 residues. Per germline, CDR1 SGHTS and CDR2 YDEGEE. Trimming took off 4 bases at V and 2 bases at J, with 12 bases between the two ends. CDR3 nucleotide sequence: TGTGCCAGCAGCCGTGGACAGACAAACACTGAAGCTTTCTTT. Translation gives CASSRGQTNTEAFF.

J is TRBJ2-1 and V is TRBV2, with D maybe TRBD2 (5 bases). CDR3 length: 16 residues. The V end was cut by 7 bases, the J end by 4 bases, with 20 bases between. The germline V gene has CDR1 SNHLY and CDR2 FYNNEI. The CDR3 reads CASKSASGKTYNEQFF. Here the CDR3 DNA reads TGTGCCAGCAAATCGGCCAGCGGCAAGACTTACAATGAGCAGTTCTTC.